These 30 T cell receptor beta chains were sequenced from one sample in a study of OX40 agonist ivuxolimab in advanced cancers. Measured with immunoSEQ multiplex PCR; TCRdb has only the in-frame clones, and not every one. Of approximately 51,000 clones in the sample, around 82% were seen once. The material sequenced was CD4+ or CD8+ T cells sorted from blood, taken in a trial of the OX40 agonist ivuxolimab. Receptors were obtained from an adult with an advanced solid tumor such as melanoma, head and neck, liver or kidney cancer.

This chain connects TRBV5-6 to TRBJ2-3; D is perhaps TRBD1 (5 bases). V lost 2 bases and J 1 base, leaving 8 bases between the germline ends. The CDR3 spans 14 residues. The germline V gene has CDR1 SGHDT and CDR2 YYEEEE. The CDR3 spells CASSLIQGTDTQYF. CDR3 nucleotide sequence: TGTGCCAGCAGCTTAATACAGGGCACAGATACGCAGTATTTT.

This sequence joins TRBV6-1 and TRBJ2-7, with 12 bases matching TRBD2. Losses at the gene ends were 6 bases for V and 0 bases for J; bases not matched to a gene: 3. The CDR3 covers 15 residues. Germline V gene lookup returns CDR1 MNHNS and CDR2 SASEGT. CDR3 bases: TGTGCCAGCAGCCTACTAGCGGGAGGCTCCTACGAGCAGTACTTC. Translating gives CASSLLAGGSYEQYF.

The V call is TRBV10-1, the J call TRBJ2-7; weak D call: TRBD1 (5 bases). V was pared by 5 bases and J by 8 bases, with 19 bases between. From germline, CDR1 is WNHNN and CDR2 SYGVQD (reference sequence). The CDR3 has 14 amino acids. The DNA for the CDR3 is TGCGCCAGCAGTTCCAGCAGGGAACCGAGAAAGCAGTACTTC. Translated: CASSSSREPRKQYF.

CDR3 DNA sequence: TGTGCCAGCAGCGTAGGGACAGATCCCTTCTATGGCTACACCTTC. This gives the protein CASSVGTDPFYGYTF. This chain joins TRBV9 and TRBJ1-2, with D perhaps matching TRBD1 (6 bases). CDR3 length: 15 amino acids. Trimming took off 0 bases at V and 4 bases at J, with 13 bases between the two ends. Germline values: CDR1 SGDLS, CDR2 YYNGEE.

This clone showed up just a few times. V usage is TRBV7-8 and J usage is TRBJ1-2; D is unresolved. The CDR3 is 14 amino acids. Germline lookup yields CDR1 SGHVS and CDR2 FQNEAQ. The V gene lost 6 bases and the J gene lost 8 bases, with 19 bases spanning the gap. This chain's CDR3 is CASRPARRSGGYTF. CDR3 nucleotide sequence: TGTGCCAGCAGACCGGCACGGCGGTCGGGGGGCTACACCTTC.

The rearrangement joins TRBV2 to TRBJ2-5; weak D call: TRBD2 (6 bases). Looked up from germline, CDR1 is SNHLY and CDR2 is FYNNEI. V was clipped by 4 bases and J by 6 bases, with 18 bases between them. The CDR3 is 15 amino acids. CDR3 nucleotide sequence: TGTGCCAGCAGTGGGGAGACTAGGGTTTGGCAGACCCAGTACTTC. It encodes CASSGETRVWQTQYF.

This clone has just one count. The chain combines TRBV27 with TRBJ2-7, with D tentatively TRBD2 (6 bases). This CDR3 spans 15 amino acids. Trimming took off 6 bases at V and 2 bases at J, with 17 bases between the two ends. CDR1 is MNHEY, CDR2 SMNVEV, per germline (reference sequence). The CDR3 bases are TGTGCCAGCAGGGCAAGTGGGGGGTTCCCCTACGAGCAGTACTTC. This translates into CASRASGGFPYEQYF.

The chain carries TRBV4-2 and TRBJ1-1; D gene uncertain. CDR3 length: 12 residues. Germline V gives CDR1 LGHNA, CDR2 YNFKEQ. Deletions cut 2 bases from V and 5 bases from J, with 6 bases between. The CDR3 DNA is TGTGCCAGCAGCCAAACGAGGACTGAAGCTTTCTTT. Translated, it gives CASSQTRTEAFF.

This clone has a single count. The CDR3 loop is CARVLPQHF. CDR3 in DNA: TGTGCCAGGGTATTGCCCCAGCATTTT. The chain uses TRBV19 and TRBJ1-5; no definite D call. This CDR3 has 9 residues. The germline gives CDR1 LNHDA, CDR2 SQIVND (reference sequence). The V end lost 9 bases, the J end lost 9 bases, and 6 bases lay between the germline ends.

J is TRBJ2-3 and V is TRBV5-1; D may correspond to TRBD1 or TRBD2 (5 bases each). The germline V gene encodes CDR1 SGHRS and CDR2 YFSETQ. V lost 0 bases to trimming and J lost 0 bases, with 8 bases between them. The CDR3 consists of 15 residues. CDR3 DNA: TGCGCCAGCAGCTTGGGGTGGGGGAGCACAGATACGCAGTATTTT. Amino acids: CASSLGWGSTDTQYF.

This clone occurred a few times. This chain uses TRBV6-1 with TRBJ1-6; maybe TRBD1 (6 bases). V lost 6 bases to trimming and J lost 5 bases, with 11 bases between them. The length of the CDR3 is 14 residues. Germline lookup yields CDR1 MNHNS and CDR2 SASEGT. Here the CDR3 DNA reads TGTGCCAGCAGCTTGGGACATAATAATTCACCCCTCCACTTT. It yields the protein CASSLGHNNSPLHF.

This rearrangement joins TRBV11-1 to TRBJ2-1; D is ambiguous. The germline CDR1 and CDR2 sequences are SGHAT and FQDESV (reference sequence). Trimming took off 6 bases at V and 8 bases at J, with 20 bases between the two ends. CDR3 length: 15 residues. The CDR3 DNA reads as TGTGCCAGCAGGCCAGGATCAGAACCTCTCTATGAGCAGTTCTTC. Translation gives CASRPGSEPLYEQFF.

The chain employs TRBV4-2 and TRBJ1-2; TRBD1 aligns across 10 bases. Germline loops: CDR1 LGHNA, CDR2 YNFKEQ. This CDR3 comprises 14 residues. J lost 5 bases, V lost 0 bases, and 0 bases had no gene match. CDR3 sequence: CASSQEGQGYGYTF. CDR3 coding DNA: TGTGCCAGCAGCCAAGAGGGACAGGGGTATGGCTACACCTTC.

The chain employs TRBV18 and TRBJ2-2, with D unclear. Trimming left V 1 base short and J 0 bases short, with 6 bases between. The germline gives CDR1 KGHSH, CDR2 LQKENI. The CDR3 contains 15 residues. The DNA of the CDR3 is TGTGCCAGCTCACCACAGGGCGCGAACACCGGGGAGCTGTTTTTT. It yields the protein CASSPQGANTGELFF.

This chain connects TRBV9 to TRBJ1-1; no clear D. Trimming took 0 bases from V and 4 from J, leaving 10 bases between them. The CDR3 covers 14 residues. Germline values: CDR1 SGDLS, CDR2 YYNGEE. The CDR3 DNA sequence: TGTGCCAGCAGCGTAGATGGACGAAGCACTGAAGCTTTCTTT. Translating it yields CASSVDGRSTEAFF.

CDR3 nucleotides: TGTGCCAGTAGTCGAAGCCGTTTTGATGGCTACACCTTC. Amino acids: CASSRSRFDGYTF. V gene TRBV19 combines with J gene TRBJ1-2; no reliable D call. Per the germline V gene, CDR1 is LNHDA and CDR2 is SQIVND (reference sequence). The CDR3 is 13 amino acids. The V end lost 5 bases, the J end lost 6 bases, and 13 bases lay between the germline ends.

V gene TRBV27 combines with J gene TRBJ2-1; D unresolved. The V end lost 2 bases, the J end lost 9 bases, and 11 bases lay between the germline ends. The CDR3 length is 13 residues. The germline V gene encodes CDR1 MNHEY and CDR2 SMNVEV (reference sequence). The CDR3 loop is CASSLKRASEQFF. The CDR3 bases are TGTGCCAGCAGTTTAAAAAGGGCCAGTGAGCAGTTCTTC.

The chain links TRBV7-2 to TRBJ1-1; no firm D call. Per the germline V gene, CDR1 is SGHTA and CDR2 is FQGNSA. The CDR3 contains 13 residues. V was cut by 2 bases and J by 1 base, with 5 bases left in between. CDR3 bases: TGTGCCAGCAGCTTACAAGAGAACACTGAAGCTTTCTTT. As protein: CASSLQENTEAFF.

This clone has a single count. The chain uses TRBV6-6 and TRBJ1-4, with 9 bases that match TRBD1. J gave up 4 bases and V 6 bases, and 9 bases lay outside the gene matches. The length of the CDR3 is 16 residues. Germline V CDR1 and CDR2: MNHNY, SVGAGI (reference sequence). The CDR3 loop reads CASRDGTGFINEKLFF. The CDR3 DNA follows: TGTGCCAGCAGGGACGGGACAGGGTTTATTAATGAAAAACTGTTTTTT.

J is TRBJ2-6 and V is TRBV6-4; D is unclear. V dropped 3 bases and J dropped 0 bases, with 3 bases sitting between them. The length of the CDR3 is 14 residues. Germline V gene sequence: CDR1 MRHNA, CDR2 SNTAGT. The CDR3, as DNA: TGTGCCAGCAGTGAAAGCTCTGGGGCCAACGTCCTGACTTTC. As protein: CASSESSGANVLTF.

The chain joins TRBV19 to TRBJ2-7; 9 bases map to TRBD1. Germline V gene sequence: CDR1 LNHDA, CDR2 SQIVND (reference sequence). This CDR3 is built from 14 residues. V was pared by 7 bases and J by 1 base, with 5 bases of the junction left unmatched. CDR3 sequence (DNA): TGTGCCAGTAAGAGACAGGGGGTTTCCTACGAGCAGTACTTC. Residues: CASKRQGVSYEQYF.

The chain uses TRBV15 and TRBJ2-3; a weak D match, TRBD1 (5 bases). The CDR3 runs to 14 residues. Germline V CDR1 and CDR2: LNHNV, YYDKDF (reference sequence). V lost 1 base and J lost 2, with 7 bases in between. The CDR3 coding sequence is TGTGCCACCAGCAGAGGACAGACCACAGATACGCAGTATTTT. This gives the protein CATSRGQTTDTQYF.

In this sample, this clone is medium-sized. CDR3: CASSGGYGYTF. DNA for the CDR3: TGTGCCAGCAGTGGAGGGTATGGCTACACCTTC. This sequence joins TRBV2 and TRBJ1-2; the D is unclear. Per the germline V gene, CDR1 is SNHLY and CDR2 is FYNNEI. Trimming pared 4 bases from V and 5 bases from J, leaving 5 bases between. The CDR3 has 11 residues.

The chain couples TRBV11-2 to TRBJ2-7; 8 positions agree with TRBD2. The CDR3 sequence is 15 residues long. V shed 5 bases and J 0 bases; nucleotides not matched to a gene: 6. Germline V gene data show CDR1 as SGHAT and CDR2 as FQNNGV. The DNA for the CDR3 is TGTGCCAGCAGCCGACTAGCGTGGGCCTCCTACGAGCAGTACTTC. Residues: CASSRLAWASYEQYF.

This clone occurred a few times. The rearrangement links TRBV19 to TRBJ1-1; 7 positions agree with TRBD1. The CDR3 has 14 residues. V gave up 6 bases and J gave up 3 bases; unmatched junction bases: 7. CDR1 and CDR2 (germline): LNHDA, SQIVND (reference sequence). DNA of the CDR3: TGTGCCAGTAGCTGGGACAGACCGTACACTGAAGCTTTCTTT. This gives the protein CASSWDRPYTEAFF.

This rearrangement joins TRBV12-2 to TRBJ1-5. TRBV12-2 is a listed pseudogene. The CDR3 has 19 residues. Written as DNA, the CDR3 is TGTGCAAGTCGCTTAGCGGAGTGGGGGGGACGATCTAGCAATCAGCCCCAGCATTTT. Protein sequence: CASRLAEWGGRSSNQPQHF.

This chain links TRBV6-1 with TRBJ2-7; D call uncertain. V was trimmed by 6 bases and J by 2 bases, leaving 11 bases between them. CDR1 and CDR2 from the germline V gene are MNHNS and SASEGT. CDR3 size: 13 residues. The CDR3 region is CASRLDGPYEQYF. The CDR3 coding sequence is TGTGCCAGCAGGTTGGACGGGCCCTACGAGCAGTACTTC.

The chain carries TRBV4-2 and TRBJ1-3; 8 nucleotides line up with TRBD1. This CDR3 comprises 17 residues. Unmatched junction bases numbered 5, after V lost 1 base and J lost 0 bases. Looked up from germline, CDR1 is LGHNA and CDR2 is YNFKEQ. Here the CDR3 DNA reads TGTGCCAGCAGCCAAGGGGCGGGACAGGACTCTGGAAACACCATATATTTT. It is translated as CASSQGAGQDSGNTIYF.

The chain has TRBV5-1 and TRBJ1-2, with D perhaps TRBD1 (5 bases). The CDR3 covers 13 residues. The germline V gene has CDR1 SGHRS and CDR2 YFSETQ. Deletions cut 0 bases from V and 8 bases from J, with 11 bases between. CDR3: CASSLDGAGGYTF. CDR3 DNA sequence: TGCGCCAGCAGCTTGGATGGGGCTGGGGGCTACACCTTC.

Written as DNA, the CDR3 is TGTGCCAGCAGCAAGCGTTGCTACAAGGTGCATAATGAAAAACTGTTTTTT. Translation gives CASSKRCYKVHNEKLFF. J is TRBJ1-4 and V is TRBV21-1. TRBV21-1 is assigned pseudogene status. This CDR3 region has 17 residues.